The entry below gives a single TCR beta chain sequence along with its context. Its antigen remains unidentified. At one of its ends the junction is not consistent with the germline gene, which may arise from a read error. Per germline, CDR1 LGHNA and CDR2 YSLEER. The CDR3 sequence is 14 residues long. Bulk TCR library preparation followed previously described methods with listed TCR primers. MiXCR, applied by TCRdb to the PCR reads, yields one record per CDR3 protein. The sample carries about 98,000 distinct CDR3 sequences, about 35% recorded once. This sample stems from a study of molecular identifiers for immune sequencing clone quantification. General study points: Effector cells had over 99% of their molecules in clones above 20 RNA copies, while naive cells had under 1%.

Sorting was used to obtain naive CD8 T cells (CD8+CD4-CCR7+CD45RA+). This clonotype was sampled from a human donor in good health. Some libraries in this study had Jurkat cell RNA spiked in. Sequenced input: naive CD8+ T cells from blood, with Jurkat cell RNA spiked in. Subset specified: FACS-sorted CD8+CD4-CCR7+CD45RA+ naive T cells. The genes are TRBV4-3 and TRBJ2-5; weak D call: TRBD1 (5 bases). CDR3 residues: CASSQEGRDETQHF. The CDR3 DNA is TGCGCCAGCAGCCAAGAAGGCAGGGATGAGACCCAGCACTTC.